A single sample is the source of the 26 T cell receptor beta chains below, sequenced in a study of blood T cell repertoires in COVID-19. TCRdb's table, derived via immunoSEQ multiplex PCR, lists solely in-frame clones and lacks some. Of approximately 27,000 clones in the sample, 88% were seen once. Material: peripheral blood. Receptors were obtained from a woman aged 45-65 years with active COVID-19.

This clone was observed a few times. The chain carries TRBV4-1 and TRBJ2-1, with TRBD1 matching 11 bases. The CDR3 totals 16 residues. Germline values: CDR1 MGHRA, CDR2 YSYEKL. As DNA, the CDR3 is TGCGTCATCTTATTAGCCGGGACAGGGGGATCGTATGAGCAGTTCTTC. Amino acid sequence: CVILLAGTGGSYEQFF.

J is TRBJ1-2 and V is TRBV30; TRBD1 aligns across 7 bases. Germline V gene sequence: CDR1 GTSNPN, CDR2 SVGIG (reference sequence). The V gene end was trimmed by 3 bases and the J gene end by 8 bases; junction bases not matched to a gene: 6. The CDR3 extends over 12 amino acids. The CDR3 DNA sequence: TGTGCCTGGAGCCCAGGGGGTATAGGCTACACCTTC. Translation gives CAWSPGGIGYTF.

This chain connects TRBV6-6 to TRBJ2-3; a possible D gene is TRBD1 (6 bases). The V and J ends lost 5 bases and 0 bases respectively, with 24 bases between them. This CDR3 contains 19 residues. Germline V gene lookup returns CDR1 MNHNY and CDR2 SVGAGI (reference sequence). CDR3 sequence (DNA): TGTGCCAGCAGTCCGATACTCGTGGCAGGGGAAAAAAGCACAGATACGCAGTATTTT. This encodes CASSPILVAGEKSTDTQYF.

The rearrangement joins TRBV6-6 to TRBJ2-7; D is perhaps TRBD1 (6 bases). The germline V gene has CDR1 MNHNY and CDR2 SVGAGI (reference sequence). V shed 2 bases and J shed 4 bases, with 12 bases lying between them. The CDR3 is made up of 14 amino acids. The CDR3 here is CASSYDRQGYEQYF. Here the CDR3 DNA reads TGTGCCAGCAGTTACGACAGGCAGGGATACGAGCAGTACTTC.

The chain combines TRBV28 with TRBJ2-7, with a tentative D call TRBD2 (5 bases). Trimming left V 6 bases short and J 4 bases short, with 10 bases between. The CDR3 sequence is 12 residues long. CDR1 is MDHEN, CDR2 SYDVKM, per germline. This CDR3 reads CASSGLRYEQYF. As DNA, the CDR3 is TGTGCCAGCAGCGGACTGCGATACGAGCAGTACTTC. The variable domain in full, completed from reference TRBV28 and TRBJ2-7, reads DVKVTQSSRYLVKRTGEKVFLECVQDMDHENMFWYRQDPGLGLRLIYFSYDVKMKEKGDIPEGYSVSREKKERFSLILESASTNQTSMYLCASSGLRYEQYFGPGTRLTVT.

This clone occurred a few times. The chain uses TRBV5-4 and TRBJ2-7; TRBD2 might be the D (6 bases). Germline values: CDR1 SGHNT, CDR2 YYREEE (reference sequence). The CDR3 covers 14 residues. Trimming removed 3 bases from V and 3 bases from J, with 13 bases in between. The CDR3 DNA follows: TGTGCCAGCAGCTCTTGGGACTCTCTCTACGAGCAGTACTTC. It is translated as CASSSWDSLYEQYF.

The chain combines TRBV30 with TRBJ1-5; D gene uncertain. Germline lookup yields CDR1 GTSNPN and CDR2 SVGIG (reference sequence). Trimming removed 1 base at V and 7 bases at J, with 11 bases between. The CDR3 totals 13 residues. CDR3 region: CAWSGGGRQPQHF. The CDR3 DNA reads as TGTGCCTGGAGTGGAGGAGGTAGGCAGCCCCAGCATTTT.

V is TRBV30 and J is TRBJ2-1; D not certain. The CDR3 consists of 15 residues. Germline-derived CDR1 and CDR2 are GTSNPN and SVGIG (reference sequence). Trimming shortened V by 3 bases and J by 8 bases, and 20 bases separated the two germline ends. This CDR3 is CAWRDPPPLRDEQFF. The CDR3 nucleotides are TGTGCCTGGAGAGATCCTCCACCCCTCCGAGATGAGCAGTTCTTC.

V usage is TRBV5-1 and J usage is TRBJ2-7; 8 positions match TRBD2. Germline CDR1 reads SGHRS; CDR2 reads YFSETQ. The V gene end was trimmed by 4 bases and the J gene end by 6 bases; junction bases not matched to a gene: 9. The CDR3 contains 14 residues. The CDR3 bases are TGCGCCAGCAGCCCGAGCGGGAGTTCGCCCGAGCAGTACTTC. Translating it yields CASSPSGSSPEQYF.

The chain is built from TRBV7-8 and TRBJ1-1; 8 bases are a match to TRBD1. Germline values: CDR1 SGHVS, CDR2 FQNEAQ. The CDR3 consists of 15 residues. V shed 5 bases and J 3 bases; nucleotides not matched to a gene: 8. The CDR3 nucleotides read TGTGCCAGCAGCCTAACAGGGGGGAGGCACACTGAAGCTTTCTTT. This sequence encodes CASSLTGGRHTEAFF.

This chain's CDR3 is CASSEAAGQLVTGELFF. The CDR3 region has the DNA TGTGCCAGCAGTGAAGCGGCGGGACAGCTTGTCACCGGGGAGCTGTTTTTT. This sequence joins TRBV2 and TRBJ2-2, with D tentatively TRBD1 (7 bases). The V and J ends lost 0 bases and 4 bases respectively, with 15 bases between them. Germline V gene sequence: CDR1 SNHLY, CDR2 FYNNEI. The CDR3 totals 17 residues.

This chain joins TRBV10-3 and TRBJ2-1, with 9 bases lining up with TRBD1. The germline V gene has CDR1 ENHRY and CDR2 SYGVKD. V was pared by 8 bases and J by 7 bases, with 6 bases of the junction left unmatched. CDR3 length: 13 residues. The CDR3, as DNA: TGTGCCATCTCGGGGGACAGGGATAATGAGCAGTTCTTC. The encoded protein is CAISGDRDNEQFF.

CDR3 sequence (DNA): TGCGCCAGCAGGCACAGGGAAGGAACTGAAGCTTTCTTT. Translating gives CASRHREGTEAFF. V is TRBV10-2 and J is TRBJ1-1, with a tentative D call TRBD1 (6 bases). Trimming cost V 6 bases and J 5 bases, with 13 bases left between them. This CDR3 region has 13 residues. Germline assignment: CDR1 WSHSY and CDR2 SAAADI.

J is TRBJ1-2 and V is TRBV3-1 (or the pseudogene TRBV3-2), with a weak D call TRBD1 (6 bases). The CDR3 loop spans 17 amino acids. V was pared by 1 base and J by 4 bases, with 19 bases between. Germline CDR1 and CDR2: LGHDT and YNNKEL (reference sequence). The CDR3 loop is CASSQAPRGVYLYGYTF. The CDR3 DNA sequence: TGTGCCAGCAGCCAAGCCCCCAGGGGAGTGTACCTCTATGGCTACACCTTC.

V usage is TRBV7-9 and J usage is TRBJ2-1; possibly TRBD2 for D (5 bases). This CDR3 contains 15 residues. CDR1 is SEHNR and CDR2 is FQNEAQ in the germline V gene (reference sequence). V lost 5 bases and J 3 bases, leaving 14 bases between the germline ends. The CDR3 DNA is TGTGCCAGCAGCCACGACCCGGCGGGCTACAATGAGCAGTTCTTC. It is translated as CASSHDPAGYNEQFF. Full variable domain (missing parts from reference TRBV7-9 and TRBJ2-1): DTGVSQNPRHKITKRGQNVTFRCDPISEHNRLYWYRQTLGQGPEFLTYFQNEAQLEKSRLLSDRFSAERPKGSFSTLEIQRTEQGDSAMYLCASSHDPAGYNEQFFGPGTRLTVL.

This clone appeared a single time. V usage is TRBV5-1 and J usage is TRBJ2-3, with 7 bases aligning to TRBD1. The CDR3 is made up of 14 amino acids. Germline V gene lookup returns CDR1 SGHRS and CDR2 YFSETQ. Unmatched junction bases numbered 7, after V lost 7 bases and J lost 2 bases. This CDR3 is CASAPDRVTDTQYF. DNA of the CDR3: TGCGCCAGCGCCCCAGACAGGGTCACAGATACGCAGTATTTT.

The CDR3 here is CASSHSGRVTYNEQFF. CDR3 DNA sequence: TGCGCCAGCAGCCATAGCGGGAGGGTTACCTACAATGAGCAGTTCTTC. The chain joins TRBV4-1 to TRBJ2-1; the match to TRBD2 covers 11 bases. The CDR3 is 16 amino acids. From germline, CDR1 is MGHRA and CDR2 YSYEKL. The V gene end was trimmed by 3 bases and the J gene end by 2 bases; junction bases not matched to a gene: 3.

The chain carries TRBV5-1 and TRBJ1-1; D gene uncertain. CDR3 length equals 14 residues. Germline CDR1 SGHRS, CDR2 YFSETQ. Trimming cost V 3 bases and J 0 bases, with 9 bases left between them. CDR3 in amino acids: CASSSQTVNTEAFF. CDR3 DNA sequence: TGCGCCAGCAGCTCACAGACGGTGAACACTGAAGCTTTCTTT.

The chain carries TRBV28 and TRBJ2-7; D gene ambiguous. CDR3 length equals 16 residues. Germline V CDR1 and CDR2: MDHEN, SYDVKM. Trimming removed 7 bases at V and 2 bases at J, with 21 bases between. CDR3 sequence: CASTSPGASLTYEQYF. The CDR3 nucleotides are TGTGCCAGCACCTCCCCCGGAGCCTCCTTAACCTACGAGCAGTACTTC. The full variable domain, in which reference TRBV28 and TRBJ2-7 provide the parts outside the CDR3, is DVKVTQSSRYLVKRTGEKVFLECVQDMDHENMFWYRQDPGLGLRLIYFSYDVKMKEKGDIPEGYSVSREKKERFSLILESASTNQTSMYLCASTSPGASLTYEQYFGPGTRLTVT.

The chain is built from TRBV10-1 and TRBJ2-1; TRBD2 aligns across 8 bases. Trimming took 0 bases from V and 6 from J; bases not matched to a gene: 10. Per the germline V gene, CDR1 is WNHNN and CDR2 is SYGVQD (reference sequence). CDR3 length: 17 amino acids. The CDR3 loop is CASSESKSGSLVNEQFF. CDR3 DNA sequence: TGCGCCAGCAGTGAGTCGAAGAGCGGGAGTCTGGTCAATGAGCAGTTCTTC.

This rearrangement joins TRBV28 to TRBJ2-7; TRBD2 matches at 15 bases. This CDR3 is built from 17 residues. Germline V gene sequence: CDR1 MDHEN, CDR2 SYDVKM. V dropped 1 base and J dropped 1; count of bases not matched to a gene: 2. This CDR3 reads CASSLSGLAGGSYEQYF. The CDR3 nucleotides read TGTGCCAGCAGTTTATCCGGACTAGCGGGAGGGTCCTACGAGCAGTACTTC.

The chain has TRBV28 and TRBJ1-1, with TRBD1 as a possible D gene (5 bases). The CDR3 is made up of 13 amino acids. Per germline, CDR1 MDHEN and CDR2 SYDVKM. The V gene lost 1 base and the J gene lost 7 bases, with 10 bases spanning the gap. The CDR3 here is CASSLSRDGEAFF. CDR3 nucleotide sequence: TGTGCCAGCAGTTTATCCAGGGATGGTGAAGCTTTCTTT.

The genes are TRBV6-5 and TRBJ2-6; 7 bases fit TRBD1. This CDR3 spans 15 amino acids. Germline V gives CDR1 MNHEY, CDR2 SVGAGI. The J segment lost 2 bases and the V segment lost 10 bases, leaving 8 bases of the junction unmatched. DNA for the CDR3: TGTGCCACCACAAGCCAGGGGGCTGGGGCCAACGTCCTGACTTTC. Amino acids: CATTSQGAGANVLTF.

The V call is TRBV6-1, the J call TRBJ1-1, with a weak D call TRBD1 (6 bases). Germline lookup yields CDR1 MNHNS and CDR2 SASEGT. V lost 0 bases to trimming and J lost 1 base, with 6 bases between them. The CDR3 consists of 14 residues. The CDR3, as DNA: TGTGCCAGCAGTGAAGCGGGGGCGAACACTGAAGCTTTCTTT. This codes for CASSEAGANTEAFF.

V usage is TRBV19 and J usage is TRBJ2-2; 9 positions agree with TRBD1. Trimming cost V 6 bases and J 4 bases; bases outside gene matches: 9. The CDR3 has 16 amino acids. Germline V gene lookup returns CDR1 LNHDA and CDR2 SQIVND (reference sequence). CDR3 amino acids: CASRSGTGLGTGELFF. In nucleotides, the CDR3 is TGTGCCAGTAGGTCGGGGACAGGGCTGGGCACCGGGGAGCTGTTTTTT.

This clone counts as large. The chain links TRBV3-1 (or the pseudogene TRBV3-2) to TRBJ2-3, with 13 bases aligning to TRBD2. CDR1 is LGHDT, CDR2 YNNKEL, per germline (reference sequence). The CDR3 is 21 amino acids. The V segment lost 4 bases and the J segment 2 bases; nucleotides outside the gene matches: 18. The CDR3 reads CASSRRTSGRALAALTDTQYF. The CDR3 DNA follows: TGTGCCAGCAGCCGCAGAACTAGCGGGAGGGCCCTCGCAGCTCTCACAGATACGCAGTATTTT.